This T cell receptor beta chain was documented in a study of T cell repertoires in cytomegalovirus infection. A single record per CDR3 protein comes from TCRdb applying MiXCR to the reads. The table includes hundreds of thousands of distinct CDR3 sequences, approximately 30% detected once. CDR3 length: 15 amino acids. V lost 5 bases and J 2 bases, leaving 13 bases between the germline ends. In germline, CDR1 is SGHAT, CDR2 FQNNGV. The sample holds a few counts of this clonotype. The antigen is unknown. The chain links TRBV11-2 to TRBJ2-4; D is ambiguous. This clonotype originated in a human donor in good health (CMV status not recorded). Some clones in this sample may be carry-over from other donors' samples. The source material was cultured CD8+ T cells from PBMCs, sampled from culture after CMV antigen stimulation. The CDR3 DNA follows: TGTGCCAGCAGCGATAGTGGGGAACCCAAAAACATTCAGTACTTC. It is translated as CASSDSGEPKNIQYF.